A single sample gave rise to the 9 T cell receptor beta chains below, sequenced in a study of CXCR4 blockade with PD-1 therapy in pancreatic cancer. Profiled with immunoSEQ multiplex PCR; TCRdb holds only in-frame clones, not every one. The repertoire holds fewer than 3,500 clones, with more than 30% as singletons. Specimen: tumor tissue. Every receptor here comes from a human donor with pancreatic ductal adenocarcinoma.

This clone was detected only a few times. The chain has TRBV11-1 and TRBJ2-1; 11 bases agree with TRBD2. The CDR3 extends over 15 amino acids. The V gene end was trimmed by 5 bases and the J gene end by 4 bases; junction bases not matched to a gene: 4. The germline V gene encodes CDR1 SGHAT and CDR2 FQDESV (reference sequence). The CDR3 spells CASSALAGVYNEQFF. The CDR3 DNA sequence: TGTGCCAGCAGCGCACTAGCGGGGGTTTACAATGAGCAGTTCTTC. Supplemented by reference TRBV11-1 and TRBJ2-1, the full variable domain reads EAEVAQSPRYKITEKSQAVAFWCDPISGHATLYWYRQILGQGPELLVQFQDESVVDDSQLPKDRFSAERLKGVDSTLKIQPAELGDSAMYLCASSALAGVYNEQFFGPGTRLTVL.

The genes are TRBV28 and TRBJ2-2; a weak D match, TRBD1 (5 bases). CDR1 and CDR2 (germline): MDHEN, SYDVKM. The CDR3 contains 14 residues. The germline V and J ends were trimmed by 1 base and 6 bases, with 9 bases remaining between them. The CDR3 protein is CASSLFQGAGELFF. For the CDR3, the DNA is TGTGCCAGCAGTTTATTTCAGGGTGCCGGGGAGCTGTTTTTT.

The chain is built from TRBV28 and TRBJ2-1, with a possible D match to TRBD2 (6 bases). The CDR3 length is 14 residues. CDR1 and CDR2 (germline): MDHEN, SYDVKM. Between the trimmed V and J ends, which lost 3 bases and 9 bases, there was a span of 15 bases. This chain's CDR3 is CASSFPTRAGEQFF. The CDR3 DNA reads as TGTGCCAGCAGTTTCCCGACTAGGGCGGGTGAGCAGTTCTTC.

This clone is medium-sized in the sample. The CDR3, as DNA: TGTGCCAGCAGTGCACAGGGGGCCGATCTAGGCTACACCTTC. This translates into CASSAQGADLGYTF. The genes are TRBV6-8 and TRBJ1-2; 9 bases line up with TRBD1. Germline V CDR1 and CDR2: MNHGY, SAAAGT. The CDR3 contains 14 residues. The junction had 9 bases not matched to a gene; V was cut back by 5 bases and J by 8 bases.

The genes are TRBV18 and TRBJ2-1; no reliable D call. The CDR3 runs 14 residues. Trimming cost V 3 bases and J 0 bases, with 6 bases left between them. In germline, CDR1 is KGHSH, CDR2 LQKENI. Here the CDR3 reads CASSPVGSYNEQFF. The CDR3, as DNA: TGTGCCAGCTCACCGGTGGGCTCCTACAATGAGCAGTTCTTC. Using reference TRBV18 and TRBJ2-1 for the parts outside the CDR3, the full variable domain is NAGVMQNPRHLVRRRGQEARLRCSPMKGHSHVYWYRQLPEEGLKFMVYLQKENIIDESGMPKERFSAEFPKEGPSILRIQQVVRGDSAAYFCASSPVGSYNEQFFGPGTRLTVL.

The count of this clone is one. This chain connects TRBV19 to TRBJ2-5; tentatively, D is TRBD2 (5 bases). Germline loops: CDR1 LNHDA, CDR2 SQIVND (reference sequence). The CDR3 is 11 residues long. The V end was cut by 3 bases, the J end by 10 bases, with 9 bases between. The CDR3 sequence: CASSIRGNQYF. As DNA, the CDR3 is TGTGCCAGTAGTATTAGAGGGAACCAGTACTTC.

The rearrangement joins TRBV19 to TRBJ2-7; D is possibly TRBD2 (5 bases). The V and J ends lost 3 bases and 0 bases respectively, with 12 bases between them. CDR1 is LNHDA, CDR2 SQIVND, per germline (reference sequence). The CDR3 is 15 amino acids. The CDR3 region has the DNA TGTGCCAGTAGTATTGCGGGCCATCCCTCCTACGAGCAGTACTTC. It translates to CASSIAGHPSYEQYF.

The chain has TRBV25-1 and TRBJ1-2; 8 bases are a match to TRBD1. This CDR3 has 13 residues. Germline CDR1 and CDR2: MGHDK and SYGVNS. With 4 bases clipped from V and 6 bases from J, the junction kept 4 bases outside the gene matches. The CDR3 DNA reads TGTGCCAGCAGTGCGACAGGGGTCAATGGCTACACCTTC. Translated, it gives CASSATGVNGYTF.

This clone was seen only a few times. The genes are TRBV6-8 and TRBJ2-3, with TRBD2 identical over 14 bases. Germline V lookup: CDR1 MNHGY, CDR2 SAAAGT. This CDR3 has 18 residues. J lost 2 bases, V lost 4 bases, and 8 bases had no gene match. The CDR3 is CASSWTSGGPRLTDTQYF. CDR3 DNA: TGTGCCAGCAGTTGGACTAGCGGGGGGCCCCGCCTCACAGATACGCAGTATTTT.